This is a list of T cell receptor beta chains from one sample in a study of blood T cell repertoires in COVID-19. The method was immunoSEQ multiplex PCR; TCRdb's version includes in-frame clones alone and lacks a portion of them. The table records about 210,000 clones, roughly 94% of them present only once. The sample consisted of peripheral blood. The receptors originated from a young man with acute or convalescent COVID-19. The CDR3 runs from the conserved cysteine through the conserved F or W. The order of the fields is V gene, clone size, J gene, D gene, CDR3 protein, CDR3 DNA. The D gene is left open where the match is weak. Size is omitted from some rows. Given values are once, few, many or a class for expanded clones.

TRBV9	NA	TRBJ2-2	NA	CASSVEGRGTGELFF	TGTGCCAGCAGCGTAGAAGGCAGGGGAACCGGGGAGCTGTTTTTT
TRBV28	NA	TRBJ1-5	TRBD1	CASHRGGSNQPQHF	TGTGCCAGTCACAGGGGAGGAAGCAATCAGCCCCAGCATTTT
TRBV5-1	NA	TRBJ2-7	TRBD2	CASSSLAGGGEQYF	TGCGCCAGCAGCTCACTAGCGGGAGGAGGTGAGCAGTACTTC
TRBV30	NA	TRBJ2-3	TRBD2	CAWSPPGLASSTDTQYF	TGTGCCTGGAGTCCTCCGGGACTAGCGTCGAGCACAGATACGCAGTATTTT
TRBV30	NA	TRBJ2-7	NA	CAWSVQEGVSEQYF	TGTGCCTGGAGTGTACAAGAGGGAGTAAGCGAGCAGTACTTC
TRBV30	NA	TRBJ1-6	TRBD1	CAWSGDSANNSPLHF	TGTGCCTGGAGTGGGGACAGCGCTAATAATTCACCCCTCCACTTT
TRBV12-3/TRBV12-4	NA	TRBJ1-2	NA	CASSRQVVQGYTF	TGTGCCAGCAGTAGACAGGTAGTGCAGGGCTACACCTTC
TRBV5-6	once	TRBJ2-7	TRBD1	CASSLQGIHEQYF	TGTGCCAGCAGCTTACAGGGGATCCACGAGCAGTACTTC
TRBV5-1	NA	TRBJ2-1	NA	CASSTTTRDYNEQFF	TGCGCCAGCAGCACCACCACCCGGGACTACAATGAGCAGTTCTTC
TRBV4-1	few	TRBJ1-5	TRBD1	CASSPQGTGANQPQHF	TGCGCCAGCAGCCCACAGGGGACAGGGGCAAATCAGCCCCAGCATTTT
TRBV7-8	NA	TRBJ2-4	NA	CASSSHRVAKNIQYF	TGTGCCAGCAGCTCACACAGGGTAGCCAAAAACATTCAGTACTTC
TRBV10-1	few	TRBJ2-3	NA	CASSTGGHGTQYF	TGCGCCAGCAGTACCGGGGGGCATGGTACGCAGTATTTT
TRBV7-3	NA	TRBJ1-6	NA	CASSSNRDSPLHF	TGTGCCAGCAGCTCAAACAGAGATTCACCCCTCCACTTT
TRBV15	NA	TRBJ2-5	TRBD2	CATSLASRLAGEETQYF	TGTGCCACCAGCCTCGCGTCCAGACTAGCGGGGGAAGAGACCCAGTACTTC
TRBV11-3	NA	TRBJ2-3	NA	CASSLGRWTSTDTQYF	TGTGCCAGCAGCTTAGGCCGGTGGACTAGCACAGATACGCAGTATTTT
TRBV18	NA	TRBJ1-1	NA	CASSTGNTEAFF	TGTGCCAGCTCCACCGGGAACACTGAAGCTTTCTTT
TRBV30	NA	TRBJ1-1	NA	CAWSVLTGSNTEAFF	TGTGCCTGGAGTGTACTGACGGGGAGCAACACTGAAGCTTTCTTT
TRBV19	NA	TRBJ1-1	NA	CASSFLRGNTEAFF	TGTGCCAGTAGTTTTCTAAGGGGGAACACTGAAGCTTTCTTT
TRBV10-3	once	TRBJ1-1	NA	CAISRDTRNTEAFF	TGTGCCATCAGTAGGGACACCCGGAACACTGAAGCTTTCTTT
TRBV6-5	NA	TRBJ2-1	TRBD2	CASSSGSHEQFF	TGTGCCAGCAGCAGCGGGAGTCATGAGCAGTTCTTC
TRBV30	NA	TRBJ1-1	NA	CAVHSGVWTEAFF	TGTGCCGTACACTCGGGGGTGTGGACTGAAGCTTTCTTT
TRBV11-1	NA	TRBJ2-1	NA	CASSLDPSSYNEQFF	TGTGCCAGCAGCTTAGACCCGAGCTCCTACAATGAGCAGTTCTTC
TRBV7-9	NA	TRBJ1-5	NA	CASSLRDQPQHF	TGTGCCAGCAGCCTGCGTGATCAGCCCCAGCATTTT
TRBV5-6	NA	TRBJ1-1	TRBD1	CASSWRTGRKTEAFF	TGTGCCAGCAGCTGGCGGACAGGGAGAAAAACTGAAGCTTTCTTT
TRBV5-1	NA	TRBJ2-7	TRBD1	CASSLNRDRAHEQYF	TGCGCCAGCAGCTTAAACCGGGACAGGGCCCACGAGCAGTACTTC
TRBV7-6	NA	TRBJ2-2	TRBD2	CASRDYGTSGAGELFF	TGTGCCAGCAGAGACTACGGGACTAGCGGGGCCGGGGAGCTGTTTTTT
TRBV2	NA	TRBJ2-5	TRBD2	CASREGLAGTQYF	TGTGCCAGCAGGGAGGGACTAGCGGGGACCCAGTACTTC
TRBV5-1	NA	TRBJ2-5	NA	CASSLTSTGETQYF	TGCGCCAGCAGCTTGACTTCAACTGGAGAGACCCAGTACTTC
TRBV28	NA	TRBJ1-2	NA	CASSTHPGGKHYGYTF	TGTGCCAGCAGTACGCACCCCGGGGGAAAGCACTATGGCTACACCTTC
TRBV5-4	NA	TRBJ2-2	NA	CASSLRTVNTGELFF	TGTGCCAGCAGCTTACGGACAGTGAACACCGGGGAGCTGTTTTTT
TRBV29-1	NA	TRBJ1-5	NA	CSVEESGNQPQHF	TGCAGCGTTGAAGAATCAGGGAATCAGCCCCAGCATTTT
TRBV7-8	NA	TRBJ1-6	TRBD1	CASSLVPPQGGSYNSPLHF	TGTGCCAGCAGCTTAGTACCCCCACAGGGGGGCTCCTATAATTCACCCCTCCACTTT
TRBV6-5	NA	TRBJ1-4	TRBD1	CASRSRTGVEKLFF	TGTGCCAGCAGGTCTCGGACAGGGGTTGAAAAACTGTTTTTT
TRBV5-1	NA	TRBJ2-7	NA	CASSSNRNEQYF	TGCGCCAGCAGCTCTAACAGGAACGAGCAGTACTTC
TRBV5-1	NA	TRBJ2-1	TRBD2	CASSPSGGAYNEQFF	TGCGCCAGCAGCCCTAGCGGGGGGGCCTACAATGAGCAGTTCTTC
TRBV7-8	NA	TRBJ2-6	TRBD1	CASSPNRGNGANVLTF	TGTGCCAGCAGTCCGAACAGGGGCAATGGGGCCAACGTCCTGACTTTC
TRBV28	NA	TRBJ2-7	NA	CASSFDGPGEQYF	TGTGCCAGCAGTTTCGACGGCCCGGGGGAGCAGTACTTC
TRBV6-5	NA	TRBJ2-3	TRBD1	CASRRQGADTDTQYF	TGTGCCAGCAGGCGACAGGGGGCGGACACAGATACGCAGTATTTT
TRBV29-1	NA	TRBJ2-7	NA	CSVVGDKLYEQYF	TGCAGCGTTGTAGGGGACAAACTTTACGAGCAGTACTTC
TRBV27	NA	TRBJ1-6	TRBD1	CASSGPGQGHSPLHF	TGTGCCAGCAGTGGACCGGGACAGGGACATTCACCCCTCCACTTT
TRBV6-5	NA	TRBJ1-1	NA	CASSFQGSITEAFF	TGTGCCAGCAGTTTCCAGGGGTCGATCACTGAAGCTTTCTTT
TRBV30	NA	TRBJ1-6	TRBD1	CAWNQQGASPLHF	TGTGCCTGGAATCAGCAGGGGGCATCACCCCTCCACTTT
TRBV28	NA	TRBJ2-7	TRBD2	CASSFGRGGYEQYF	TGTGCCAGCAGTTTTGGGAGGGGTGGGTACGAGCAGTACTTC
TRBV7-3	NA	TRBJ2-3	TRBD2	CASSLGAGGPVDTQYF	TGTGCCAGCAGCTTAGGGGCGGGAGGGCCAGTAGATACGCAGTATTTT
TRBV13	NA	TRBJ1-1	TRBD1	CASRAGGYATEAFF	TGTGCCAGCAGGGCAGGGGGCTATGCCACTGAAGCTTTCTTT
TRBV19	NA	TRBJ1-1	TRBD1	CASSSQGDTEAFF	TGTGCCAGTAGTTCTCAGGGGGACACTGAAGCTTTCTTT
TRBV7-2	NA	TRBJ2-2	NA	CASSTANTGELFF	TGTGCCAGCAGCACAGCGAACACCGGGGAGCTGTTTTTT
TRBV28	NA	TRBJ2-2	TRBD1	CASSSQPGQGFSGELFF	TGTGCCAGCAGTTCGCAACCTGGACAGGGGTTCTCCGGGGAGCTGTTTTTT
TRBV21-1	NA	TRBJ1-2	NA	CASSSRTGNYGYTF	TGTGCCAGCAGCTCAAGAACGGGGAACTATGGCTACACCTTC
TRBV4-1	NA	TRBJ1-3	NA	CASSQGAQASGNTIYF	TGCGCCAGCAGCCAAGGGGCTCAAGCCTCTGGAAACACCATATATTTT
TRBV6-5	NA	TRBJ1-3	TRBD1	CASSSGQGAGNTIYF	TGTGCCAGCAGCTCGGGACAGGGAGCTGGAAACACCATATATTTT
TRBV24-1	NA	TRBJ2-1	NA	CATSDSSMIDMKSYNEQFF	TGTGCCACCAGTGATTCCTCGATGATAGACATGAAGTCCTACAATGAGCAGTTCTTC
TRBV10-2	NA	TRBJ1-5	NA	CASRGGPLGNQPQHF	TGCGCCAGCAGGGGGGGTCCTCTCGGCAATCAGCCCCAGCATTTT
TRBV5-8	NA	TRBJ2-3	NA	CASSLDWRGQGTDTQYF	TGTGCCAGCAGCTTGGATTGGCGGGGTCAAGGCACAGATACGCAGTATTTT
TRBV30	NA	TRBJ2-2	NA	CAVDSWNTGELFF	TGTGCTGTGGACTCCTGGAACACCGGGGAGCTGTTTTTT
TRBV3-1/TRBV3-2	once	TRBJ1-2	NA	CASSLTSGGYNGYTF	TGTGCCAGCAGCCTAACTTCGGGGGGGTACAATGGCTACACCTTC
TRBV5-1	once	TRBJ2-3	TRBD1	CASSFYGQDRDTQYF	TGCGCCAGCAGCTTTTATGGACAGGATCGAGATACGCAGTATTTT